This is a list of T cell receptor beta chains from one sample in a study of response to subunit inactivated influenza vaccine. TCRdb itself ran the RT-PCR reads through MiXCR, one entry per CDR3 protein. The table includes over 400,000 distinct CDR3 sequences, roughly 13% detected once. Specimen: PBMCs from blood, collected roughly 46 days after vaccination. All receptors derive from a man aged 50 to 60 who received an inactivated influenza vaccine. The CDR3 runs from the conserved cysteine through the conserved F or W. D genes are given only for firm matches. The size entry is marked missing in some rows and otherwise reads once, few, many or a size class.

J	V	D	size	CDR3	DNA
TRBJ1-1	TRBV29-1	NA	many	CSVEGRLFTEAFF	TGCAGCGTTGAGGGGAGGCTGTTCACTGAAGCTTTCTTT
TRBJ2-7	TRBV5-4	TRBD2	few	CASSFRFLASGRSGEQYF	TGTGCCAGCAGCTTCAGGTTTCTGGCTAGCGGAAGATCCGGCGAGCAGTACTTC
TRBJ2-7	TRBV9	TRBD2	NA	CASSVGSWGGEQYF	TGTGCCAGCAGCGTAGGGAGCTGGGGGGGCGAGCAGTACTTC
TRBJ2-7	TRBV18	NA	NA	CASSSDTNSYEQYF	TGTGCCAGCTCATCAGACACCAACTCCTACGAGCAGTACTTC
TRBJ1-2	TRBV5-1	NA	NA	CASSSSTREISYGYTF	TGCGCCAGCAGCTCCTCAACACGGGAGATCAGCTATGGCTACACCTTC
TRBJ2-1	TRBV4-1	NA	NA	CASSQVPRASTYNEQFF	TGCGCCAGCAGCCAAGTCCCAAGGGCTAGCACCTACAATGAGCAGTTCTTC
TRBJ2-3	TRBV20-1	TRBD2	few	CSARSAGVADTQYF	TGCAGTGCTAGGTCCGCGGGAGTGGCAGATACGCAGTATTTT
TRBJ2-2	TRBV28	TRBD1	few	CASRPGQGFTGELFF	TGTGCCAGCAGACCGGGACAGGGGTTCACCGGGGAGCTGTTTTTT
TRBJ2-2	TRBV29-1	NA	many	CSAGPPTGELFF	TGCAGCGCTGGACCACCCACCGGGGAGCTGTTTTTT
TRBJ2-1	TRBV29-1	TRBD1	NA	CSGQGANEQFF	TGCAGTGGACAGGGGGCGAATGAGCAGTTCTTC
TRBJ2-3	TRBV20-1	TRBD2	many	CSASAASGGPWDTQYF	TGCAGTGCTAGTGCGGCTAGCGGGGGCCCCTGGGATACGCAGTATTTT
TRBJ2-2	TRBV5-5	NA	few	CASSTWTGELFF	TGTGCCAGCAGCACCTGGACCGGGGAGCTGTTTTTT
TRBJ2-3	TRBV12-3/TRBV12-4	TRBD1	many	CASRPDRGFTDTQYF	TGTGCCAGCAGGCCCGACAGGGGATTCACAGATACGCAGTATTTT
TRBJ2-7	TRBV19	NA	few	CASSITQAYEQYF	TGTGCCAGTAGTATAACTCAAGCCTACGAGCAGTACTTC
TRBJ2-3	TRBV7-2	TRBD2	few	CASSPSTSGGTDTQYF	TGTGCCAGCAGCCCGTCGACTAGCGGGGGCACAGATACGCAGTATTTT
TRBJ2-7	TRBV20-1	TRBD2	NA	CSAKSSTSGRRNEQYF	TGCAGTGCCAAATCCTCCACTAGCGGGAGAAGGAACGAGCAGTACTTC
TRBJ2-1	TRBV29-1	TRBD2	many	CSVEVRLANNEQFF	TGCAGCGTTGAAGTTCGACTAGCCAACAATGAGCAGTTCTTC
TRBJ2-7	TRBV7-2	TRBD2	few	CASSLAGLSSYEQYF	TGTGCCAGCAGCTTAGCGGGACTAAGCTCCTACGAGCAGTACTTC
TRBJ1-5	TRBV12-3/TRBV12-4	NA	few	CASSFGGVDNQPQHF	TGTGCCAGCAGTTTTGGGGGGGTGGACAATCAGCCCCAGCATTTT
TRBJ1-5	TRBV5-1	NA	NA	CASSLDSGVRPQHF	TGCGCCAGCAGTTTGGACAGCGGCGTCCGGCCCCAGCATTTT
TRBJ1-1	TRBV14	NA	many	CASSQDLWTEAFF	TGTGCCAGCAGCCAAGATCTTTGGACAGAAGCTTTCTTT
TRBJ2-2	TRBV5-1	TRBD1	many	CASSLAGGANTGELFF	TGCGCCAGCAGCTTGGCAGGGGGAGCCAACACCGGGGAGCTGTTTTTT
TRBJ2-7	TRBV28	TRBD2	NA	CASRETSGNYEQYF	TGTGCCAGCAGAGAAACTAGCGGAAACTACGAGCAGTACTTC
TRBJ2-2	TRBV10-3	TRBD1	few	CAISLDRAHVNTGELFF	TGTGCCATCAGTTTGGACAGGGCCCACGTTAACACCGGGGAGCTGTTTTTT
TRBJ2-1	TRBV5-4	NA	NA	CASRVLGNNEQFF	TGTGCCAGCAGGGTCCTAGGAAACAATGAGCAGTTCTTC
TRBJ2-1	TRBV6-1	TRBD2	few	CASRSGLAVYNEQFF	TGTGCCAGCAGATCGGGACTAGCGGTTTACAATGAGCAGTTCTTC
TRBJ1-1	TRBV9	NA	many	CASSAPTGFTEAFF	TGTGCCAGCAGCGCCCCAACAGGGTTCACTGAAGCTTTCTTT
TRBJ2-5	TRBV5-1	TRBD1	NA	CASIGTGGETQYF	TGCGCCAGCATCGGGACAGGGGGAGAGACCCAGTACTTC
TRBJ2-4	TRBV24-1	NA	few	CATSDLKDRDIQYF	TGTGCCACCAGTGATTTGAAAGATAGGGACATTCAGTACTTC
TRBJ1-2	TRBV5-6	NA	many	CASSITTVHDNYGYTF	TGTGCCAGCAGCATTACGACAGTTCATGATAACTATGGCTACACCTTC
TRBJ1-2	TRBV2	NA	NA	CARATGTDYGYTF	TGTGCCAGAGCGACCGGGACGGACTATGGCTACACCTTC
TRBJ2-1	TRBV20-1	TRBD2	NA	CSARLPGLDYNEQFF	TGCAGTGCTAGGCTGCCGGGACTAGACTACAATGAGCAGTTCTTC
TRBJ2-1	TRBV7-2	NA	many	CASSEVGGLYYEQFF	TGTGCCAGCAGCGAGGTCGGGGGGCTTTACTATGAGCAGTTCTTC
TRBJ2-3	TRBV11-2	NA	NA	CATRGGSTDTQYF	TGTGCCACGAGGGGGGGAAGCACAGATACGCAGTATTTT
TRBJ2-7	TRBV28	TRBD1	NA	CATPGQARYEQYF	TGTGCCACCCCGGGACAGGCCCGCTACGAGCAGTACTTC
TRBJ1-1	TRBV12-3/TRBV12-4	NA	many	CASSLQGTNTEAFF	TGCGCCAGCAGCTTGCAAGGGACTAACACTGAAGCTTTCTTT
TRBJ2-3	TRBV11-2	TRBD2	few	CASSQTSGGATDTQYF	TGTGCCAGCAGCCAGACTAGCGGGGGGGCAACAGATACGCAGTATTTT
TRBJ2-7	TRBV7-9	TRBD1	NA	CASSSTGGAPGEQYF	TGTGCCAGCAGCTCCACAGGGGGCGCCCCCGGAGAGCAGTACTTC
TRBJ2-3	TRBV6-1	TRBD2	NA	CASSGTRGGSTDTQYF	TGTGCCAGCAGTGGTACGCGGGGGGGCAGCACAGATACGCAGTATTTT
TRBJ2-5	TRBV5-6	TRBD1	NA	CASSSPNRGWRETQYF	TGTGCCAGCAGTTCCCCAAACAGGGGATGGCGGGAGACCCAGTACTTC
TRBJ1-2	TRBV20-1	NA	few	CSARVEQRGYTF	TGCAGTGCTAGAGTCGAACAGCGCGGCTACACCTTC
TRBJ2-7	TRBV9	TRBD2	few	CASSLTGLADEQYF	TGTGCCAGCAGCCTGACGGGACTAGCGGACGAGCAGTACTTC
TRBJ2-6	TRBV9	NA	NA	CASSPIPGASSGANVLTF	TGTGCCAGCAGCCCCATCCCGGGCGCGAGCTCTGGGGCCAACGTCCTGACTTTC
TRBJ2-7	TRBV20-1	TRBD2	NA	CSASVSSGSYEQYF	TGCAGTGCTAGTGTGTCTAGCGGGAGCTACGAGCAGTACTTC
TRBJ2-2	TRBV7-2	NA	few	CASSIGPNTGELFF	TGTGCCAGCAGTATCGGACCTAACACCGGGGAGCTGTTTTTT
TRBJ1-3	TRBV12-3/TRBV12-4	NA	few	CASSSTRTSSGNTIYF	TGTGCCAGCAGTTCAACTCGGACATCCTCTGGAAACACCATATATTTT
TRBJ2-2	TRBV7-9	NA	few	CASSFQAWDTGELFF	TGTGCCAGCAGCTTTCAGGCTTGGGACACCGGGGAGCTGTTTTTT
TRBJ2-7	TRBV15	NA	few	CATSRDPAGRANEQYF	TGTGCCACCAGCAGAGATCCCGCGGGGAGAGCAAACGAGCAGTACTTC
TRBJ2-5	TRBV4-2	NA	NA	CASSQADSQTQYF	TGTGCCAGCAGCCAAGCGGACTCTCAGACCCAGTACTTC